This is a list of T cell receptor beta chains from one sample in a study of cytomegalovirus exposure and HLA in healthy donors. This table comes from immunoSEQ multiplex PCR, and its TCRdb copy is limited to in-frame clones, with some not included. The sample holds some 110,000 clones, roughly 15% seen once. Material: PBMCs. These receptors all come from a female donor in good health and CMV-seronegative. Each CDR3 is given with its conserved first and last residue. The D gene is left open where the match is weak. Rows may omit the clone size; those that give it use once, few, many or a size class.

j_call clone_size d_call v_call cdr3_aa cdr3_nt
TRBJ2-2 NA TRBD1 TRBV5-5 CASRQGVGELFF TGTGCCAGTCGTCAGGGGGTCGGGGAGCTGTTTTTT
TRBJ1-4 NA NA TRBV25-1 CASSELGEKLFF TGTGCCAGCAGTGAACTGGGCGAAAAACTGTTTTTT
TRBJ2-7 NA TRBD2 TRBV10-3 CAISTPPSGVASYEQYF TGTGCCATCAGCACTCCTCCTAGCGGGGTGGCCTCCTACGAGCAGTACTTC
TRBJ2-7 NA TRBD1 TRBV5-1 CASSFLTGHSYEQYF TGCGCCAGCAGCTTCCTGACAGGGCATTCCTACGAGCAGTACTTC
TRBJ2-7 few TRBD1 TRBV5-1 CASRRPGTGGDEQYF TGCGCCAGCAGGCGCCCCGGGACAGGGGGCGACGAGCAGTACTTC
TRBJ1-1 few NA TRBV28 CASSPLGREWTEAFF TGTGCCAGCAGCCCCCTCGGGAGGGAGTGGACTGAAGCTTTCTTT
TRBJ2-3 NA TRBD2 TRBV5-4 CASSLAGGRNTDTQYF TGTGCCAGCAGCTTGGCCGGGGGGAGAAACACAGATACGCAGTATTTT
TRBJ2-5 few NA TRBV6-5 CASSPAGHQETQYF TGTGCCAGCAGTCCCGCGGGACACCAAGAGACCCAGTACTTC
TRBJ1-1 NA NA TRBV6-6 CATRGHEGVLATEAFF TGTGCCACCCGTGGGCATGAAGGGGTGTTAGCCACTGAAGCTTTCTTT
TRBJ2-7 few TRBD2 TRBV30 CAWRWTSSYEQYF TGTGCCTGGAGATGGACTAGCTCCTACGAGCAGTACTTC
TRBJ1-2 few TRBD1 TRBV5-1 CASSLGTTGDYGYTF TGCGCCAGCAGCTTGGGTACGACAGGGGACTATGGCTACACCTTC
TRBJ1-3 few TRBD1 TRBV5-1 CASSPLQGASGNTIYF TGCGCCAGCAGCCCCTTACAGGGGGCGTCTGGAAACACCATATATTTT
TRBJ1-1 few NA TRBV18 CASSPPPPRGWATMNTEAFF TGTGCCAGCTCACCTCCGCCGCCTCGGGGATGGGCTACCATGAACACTGAAGCTTTCTTT
TRBJ2-1 few TRBD2 TRBV19 CASSSTSGSTYNEQFF TGTGCCAGTAGTAGCACTAGCGGGAGTACCTACAATGAGCAGTTCTTC
TRBJ1-4 few NA TRBV6-4 CASTLTYSEKLFF TGTGCCAGCACCTTGACATATTCCGAAAAACTGTTTTTT
TRBJ1-5 few NA TRBV5-1 CASSLTGGSNQPQHF TGCGCCAGCAGCCTCACAGGTGGGAGCAATCAGCCCCAGCATTTT
TRBJ2-3 NA TRBD2 TRBV28 CASLSSGIADSTDTQYF TGTGCCAGCCTCTCCAGCGGGATAGCGGATAGCACAGATACGCAGTATTTT
TRBJ1-1 NA NA TRBV4-1 CASSPGSGLTNTEAFF TGCGCCAGCAGCCCGGGTTCGGGACTTACGAACACTGAAGCTTTCTTT
TRBJ2-1 NA NA TRBV10-3 CAISVGWALGEQFF TGTGCCATCAGTGTCGGCTGGGCTTTGGGTGAGCAGTTCTTC
TRBJ2-4 NA TRBD2 TRBV30 CAWSLGTSGSVAKNIQYF TGTGCCTGGAGCCTAGGAACTAGCGGGAGTGTCGCCAAAAACATTCAGTACTTC
TRBJ2-7 NA NA TRBV7-8 CASSKPTGGLYEQYF TGTGCCAGCAGCAAGCCCACAGGTGGCCTTTACGAGCAGTACTTC
TRBJ2-3 NA TRBD1 TRBV9 CASSVGQGAYGDTQYF TGTGCCAGCAGCGTAGGACAGGGTGCCTATGGGGATACGCAGTATTTT
TRBJ1-1 few NA TRBV6-6 CASSSQGKAVGTEAFF TGTGCCAGCAGTTCACAGGGAAAGGCGGTAGGCACTGAAGCTTTCTTT